The clone carrying this TCR beta chain was found a few times. Antigen: not known. The V end was cut by 6 bases, the J end by 10 bases, with 10 bases between. CDR1 is MNHEY and CDR2 is SVGEGT in the germline V gene. The CDR3 extends over 11 amino acids. This record belongs to a study of response to subunit inactivated influenza vaccine. Whole-study results and caveats: It was suggested by the authors that few new T cells are recruited by each seasonal influenza vaccination.

One entry per CDR3 protein, called by TCRdb with MiXCR from the RT-PCR reads. Counted here are about 700,000 distinct CDR3 sequences, around 14% occurring once; the ten biggest clones make up around 10%. This clonotype was sampled from a man over 45 who received an inactivated influenza vaccine. V and J are TRBV6-2 or TRBV6-3 and TRBJ2-1, with D maybe TRBD1 (5 bases). Here the sequenced sample was PBMCs from blood, taken roughly 13 days after vaccination. The CDR3 sequence: CASSRVGEQFF. CDR3 nucleotide sequence: TGTGCCAGCAGCAGGGTAGGGGAGCAGTTCTTC.